What follows are 19 T cell receptor beta chains derived from one specimen sequenced in a study of T cells in Graves' hyperthyroidism and ophthalmopathy. Regions amplified from RNA transcripts were the TCR beta CDR3 regions. HTBI primers were used for first-round RT-PCR of the TCR CDR3. One entry per CDR3 protein results from TCRdb running MiXCR on the multiplex PCR reads. The sample lists 600,000 to 800,000 distinct CDR3 sequences, 30% to 40% occurring once. Source material: blood. The receptor set was obtained from a woman aged 40-49 years with Graves' hyperthyroidism.

This clonotype was found many times. The rearrangement uses TRBV29-1 and TRBJ1-5, with 7 nucleotides matching TRBD1. Trimming at V came to 6 bases and at J to 0 bases, leaving 2 bases not matched to a gene. This CDR3 is built from 13 residues. From germline, CDR1 is SQVTM and CDR2 ANQGSEA. CDR3 bases: TGCAGCGTGGGACAGTATAGCAATCAGCCCCAGCATTTT. It specifies CSVGQYSNQPQHF.

This clonotype was seen ten or more times. This chain links TRBV7-9 with TRBJ1-2; no firm D call. V was pared by 1 base and J by 3 bases, with 12 bases between. The CDR3 is made up of 15 amino acids. CDR1 and CDR2 from the germline V gene are SEHNR and FQNEAQ (reference sequence). The CDR3 here is CASSLDPGRHYGYTF. The CDR3 bases are TGTGCCAGCAGCTTAGACCCCGGACGGCACTATGGCTACACCTTC.

The chain employs TRBV6-5 and TRBJ1-2, with D possibly being TRBD1 (5 bases). The CDR3 totals 14 residues. Germline loops: CDR1 MNHEY, CDR2 SVGAGI. V lost 6 bases and J 4 bases, leaving 15 bases between the germline ends. The CDR3 DNA reads TGTGCCAGCAGGCAAGGGACGGGTGTCTATGGCTACACCTTC. Translation: CASRQGTGVYGYTF.

Of note for this clonotype: A much larger clone differs from this one at a single base, so this may be a read error. The CDR3 DNA is TGTGCCAGCACAACCGCCGGATCCCATCATGAGCCCCAGCATTTT. Translating gives CASTTAGSHHEPQHF. The chain joins TRBV12-3 or TRBV12-4 to TRBJ1-5, with D hard to call. The CDR3 consists of 15 residues. V lost 7 bases and J lost 8, with 21 bases in between.

V and J are TRBV10-3 and TRBJ2-5, with D unclear. V lost 10 bases and J 2 bases, leaving 17 bases between the germline ends. This CDR3 contains 14 residues. Germline V gene sequence: CDR1 ENHRY, CDR2 SYGVKD. CDR3 sequence: CASSPYQLQETQYF. The CDR3, as DNA: TGTGCCAGCAGCCCCTATCAACTGCAAGAGACCCAGTACTTC.

This clonotype was seen many times. At one boundary the junction diverges from the germline segment, which might be a read error. The chain has TRBV6-6 and TRBJ1-1, with TRBD1 as a possible D gene (5 bases). Germline V gene data show CDR1 as MNHNY and CDR2 as SVGAGI (reference sequence). This CDR3 is 13 amino acids long. CDR3 DNA sequence: TGTGCCAGCAGTCGTCCAGGGAACCCTGAAGCTTTCTTT. This encodes CASSRPGNPEAFF.

Only a few counts were recorded for this clonotype. This chain connects TRBV19 to TRBJ2-2; D is possibly TRBD2 (5 bases). CDR1 and CDR2 from the germline V gene are LNHDA and SQIVND (reference sequence). The CDR3 runs to 17 residues. Trimming shortened V by 4 bases and J by 4 bases, and 19 bases separated the two germline ends. CDR3 loop: CASSTSQRTSGTGELFF. CDR3 DNA sequence: TGTGCCAGTAGTACCTCCCAGAGAACTAGTGGCACCGGGGAGCTGTTTTTT.

This clonotype was counted ten times or more. The chain employs TRBV24-1 and TRBJ2-5; D ambiguous. This CDR3 has 13 residues. In germline, CDR1 is KGHDR, CDR2 SFDVKD. V was pared by 5 bases and J by 3 bases, with 9 bases between. CDR3 protein: CATSGPDKETQYF. In nucleotides, the CDR3 is TGTGCCACCAGTGGGCCAGACAAAGAGACCCAGTACTTC.

CDR3 coding DNA: TGCGCCAGCAGCGTTATAACAGATACCTACGAGCAGTACTTC. As protein: CASSVITDTYEQYF. This chain joins TRBV5-1 and TRBJ2-7; unclear D gene. The CDR3 has 14 amino acids. The ends were cut back, 4 bases at V and 2 bases at J, with 13 bases in the middle. The germline gives CDR1 SGHRS, CDR2 YFSETQ.

The chain recombines TRBV3-1 with TRBJ1-2; possible D gene TRBD1, 6 bases. With 0 bases removed from V and 8 bases from J, the gap between germline ends came to 16 bases. CDR3 size: 15 residues. CDR1 and CDR2 (germline): LGHDT, YNNKEL (reference sequence). CDR3 sequence: CASSQDGGGTRGYTF. CDR3 sequence (DNA): TGTGCCAGCAGCCAAGATGGGGGCGGTACTAGGGGCTACACCTTC.

This clonotype was observed many times. J is TRBJ2-5 and V is TRBV20-1; no clear D. Trimming removed 5 bases from V and 2 bases from J, with 15 bases in between. The CDR3 is 14 amino acids. Germline CDR1 DFQATT, CDR2 SNEGSKA (reference sequence). The CDR3 DNA is TGCAGTGCTCGTAGGTTTGTGACTCAAGAGACCCAGTACTTC. Translated: CSARRFVTQETQYF.

Turning to this clonotype: Possible read error: a much larger clone is one base away. The V and J genes are TRBV7-9 and TRBJ1-2; TRBD1 is a possible D gene (6 bases). This CDR3 region has 15 residues. The germline V gene has CDR1 SEHNR and CDR2 FQNEAQ (reference sequence). CDR3: CAGRAGGLGSYGYTF. CDR3 in DNA: TGTGCCGGCAGGGCGGGGGGGCTTGGTAGCTATGGCTACACCTTC.

This clonotype was picked up many times. V is TRBV29-1 and J is TRBJ1-2, with TRBD1 matching 8 bases. Germline CDR1 reads SQVTM; CDR2 reads ANQGSEA. J was trimmed by 6 bases and V by 6 bases; bases with no gene match: 6. This CDR3 is built from 12 residues. Here the CDR3 reads CSVSQGADGYTF. CDR3 DNA: TGCAGCGTGTCGCAGGGGGCGGATGGCTACACCTTC.

The chain combines TRBV6-5 with TRBJ1-1; 9 bases fit TRBD1. V lost 2 bases to trimming and J lost 3 bases; unmatched junction nucleotides: 4. This CDR3 is built from 15 residues. Germline V gives CDR1 MNHEY, CDR2 SVGAGI. The CDR3 coding sequence is TGTGCCAGCAGTTACCAGACAGGGGGGGACACTGAAGCTTTCTTT. Amino acid sequence: CASSYQTGGDTEAFF.

The chain combines TRBV19 with TRBJ1-5, with 9 nucleotides matching TRBD1. Trimming at V came to 3 bases and at J to 8 bases, leaving 8 bases not matched to a gene. The CDR3 spans 15 residues. Per germline, CDR1 LNHDA and CDR2 SQIVND (reference sequence). The CDR3 loop is CASSITGTGWEPQHF. CDR3 in DNA: TGTGCCAGTAGTATTACAGGGACAGGGTGGGAGCCCCAGCATTTT.

This chain uses TRBV7-8 with TRBJ2-2; D is possibly TRBD1 or TRBD2 (6 bases each). With 5 bases removed from V and 8 bases from J, the gap between germline ends came to 15 bases. Germline assignment: CDR1 SGHVS and CDR2 FQNEAQ. The CDR3 extends over 14 amino acids. This CDR3 reads CASSLDRLAGELFF. The CDR3 region has the DNA TGTGCCAGCAGCCTCGACAGGCTAGCGGGGGAGCTGTTTTTT.

At least ten counts were recorded for this clonotype. The chain carries TRBV7-9 and TRBJ2-7; a possible D gene is TRBD1 (5 bases). The CDR3 spans 14 residues. The V end lost 2 bases, the J end lost 2 bases, and 10 bases lay between the germline ends. Germline V lookup: CDR1 SEHNR, CDR2 FQNEAQ (reference sequence). The CDR3 DNA reads TGTGCCAGCAGCTTAATGCAGGGAACCTACGAGCAGTACTTC. Protein product: CASSLMQGTYEQYF.

Many counts were recorded for this clonotype. The genes are TRBV10-3 and TRBJ2-5; D is undetermined. Germline V CDR1 and CDR2: ENHRY, SYGVKD. The CDR3 consists of 12 residues. Trimming shortened V by 0 bases and J by 5 bases, and 4 bases separated the two germline ends. The CDR3 loop is CAISESAETQYF. CDR3 sequence (DNA): TGTGCCATCAGTGAGTCGGCGGAGACCCAGTACTTC.

The chain combines TRBV6-2 or TRBV6-3 with TRBJ1-5, with TRBD1 matching over 12 bases. The CDR3 extends over 17 amino acids. The V segment lost 0 bases and the J segment 5 bases; nucleotides outside the gene matches: 5. CDR1 is MNHEY, CDR2 SVGEGT, per germline. DNA for the CDR3: TGTGCCAGCAGTTACTCGTTCGGGACAGGGGGCGATCAGCCCCAGCATTTT. Translation gives CASSYSFGTGGDQPQHF.